What follows describes a single TCR beta chain. This specimen belongs to a study of T cell responses to AZD1222 COVID-19 vaccine. In germline, CDR1 is MNHEY, CDR2 SVGEGT. The CDR3 loop spans 16 amino acids. Unmatched junction bases numbered 4, after V lost 5 bases and J lost 3 bases. The assay was immunoSEQ multiplex PCR, and TCRdb's table has in-frame clones only and misses some. The repertoire consists of about 140,000 clones, with 91% occurring once and the leading ten covering 1% to 1.5%. The sequence derives from an adult who received the AZD1222 COVID-19 vaccine. The specimen was peripheral blood, collected 28 days after the second AZD1222 dose. The chain joins TRBV6-2 or TRBV6-3 to TRBJ2-2, with TRBD2 identical over 12 bases. Here the CDR3 reads CASSHRLAGDTGELFF. CDR3 coding DNA: TGTGCCAGCAGTCACCGACTAGCGGGAGACACCGGGGAGCTGTTTTTT.